This entry concerns a single T cell receptor (beta chain). What it binds is unknown. The PCR used 60 Vbeta and 13 Jbeta primers. Repertoires were generated with immunoSEQ multiplex PCR, while TCRdb's copy carries only in-frame clones and drops some. The repertoire table contains roughly 140,000 clones. The data are from a study of cytomegalovirus exposure and HLA in healthy donors. The study, taken as a whole, reports: Data from an earlier analysis indicated that most TCR beta V segments were productive either about 90% or about 30% of the time. Beyond CMV serostatus, there was no information to go on about immune exposure.

V was pared by 4 bases and J by 4 bases, with 6 bases of the junction left unmatched. This CDR3 is built from 14 residues. CDR1 and CDR2 (germline): SGHRS, YFSETQ. The study sampled nominally healthy donors, though unrecorded immune exposures were likely. The V gene is TRBV5-1, the J gene TRBJ1-1; 8 bases are a match to TRBD1. Sequenced material: PBMCs. This TCR was sampled from a man in his forties in good health and CMV-seronegative. The DNA of the CDR3 is TGCGCCAGCAGCACCACAGGGGGATCCACTGAAGCTTTCTTT. Translation: CASSTTGGSTEAFF.